Listed here are 27 T cell receptor beta chains from one sample, sequenced in a study of T cells in localized non-small cell lung cancer. The table came from immunoSEQ multiplex PCR; TCRdb's copy has only in-frame clones and leaves some out. The data contain about 41,000 clones, 70% to 90% of them singletons. The sample consisted of peripheral blood, taken before any cancer treatment. Every receptor here comes from a woman aged 18-49 years with stage III lung adenocarcinoma.

This chain connects TRBV5-1 to TRBJ2-2, with 7 bases aligning to TRBD1. This CDR3 has 16 amino acids. V lost 4 bases and J lost 5; bases outside the gene matches: 11. CDR1 is SGHRS and CDR2 is YFSETQ in the germline V gene. The CDR3 coding sequence is TGCGCCAGCAGCCTTACGGGACAGACGGGGACCGGGGAGCTGTTTTTT. Translated, it gives CASSLTGQTGTGELFF.

This chain links TRBV11-3 with TRBJ2-2, with TRBD1 matching 11 bases. CDR1 and CDR2 from the germline V gene are SGHNT and YENEEA. The trim removed 8 bases at V and 6 bases at J, leaving 5 bases unmatched. This CDR3 has 14 residues. The CDR3 sequence is CASGGQGAPGELFF. As DNA, the CDR3 is TGTGCCAGCGGAGGACAGGGGGCCCCCGGGGAGCTGTTTTTT.

The chain combines TRBV19 with TRBJ1-1; D ambiguous. In germline, CDR1 is LNHDA, CDR2 SQIVND (reference sequence). V lost 3 bases to trimming and J lost 2 bases, with 13 bases between them. The CDR3 consists of 15 residues. The CDR3: CASSIRSAGNTEAFF. The CDR3 DNA is TGTGCCAGTAGTATCCGATCGGCCGGAAACACTGAAGCTTTCTTT.

J is TRBJ1-3 and V is TRBV18; D unresolved. CDR1 is KGHSH and CDR2 is LQKENI in the germline V gene. V was clipped by 0 bases and J by 5 bases, with 14 bases between them. The CDR3 has 16 residues. In nucleotides, the CDR3 is TGTGCCAGCTCACCACCTCACACGGACGGAAGAAACACCATATATTTT. It yields the protein CASSPPHTDGRNTIYF.

The CDR3 is CSVEYQGTGELFF. The CDR3 DNA reads as TGCAGCGTTGAATACCAGGGGACCGGGGAGCTGTTTTTT. This chain uses TRBV29-1 with TRBJ2-2; D is perhaps TRBD1 (6 bases). The CDR3 contains 13 residues. Germline-derived CDR1 and CDR2 are SQVTM and ANQGSEA. The V end lost 2 bases, the J end lost 5 bases, and 9 bases lay between the germline ends.

This rearrangement joins TRBV5-5 to TRBJ1-3; TRBD1 aligns across 7 bases. Trimming removed 0 bases from V and 4 bases from J; junction bases left unmatched: 10. In germline, CDR1 is SGHKS, CDR2 YYEKEE (reference sequence). The length of the CDR3 is 17 residues. CDR3 sequence: CASSLVIGTASGNTIYF. CDR3 in DNA: TGTGCCAGCAGCTTGGTTATCGGGACAGCCTCAGGAAACACCATATATTTT.

The V gene is TRBV19, the J gene TRBJ1-1, with D possibly matching TRBD1 (6 bases). This CDR3 region has 16 residues. From germline, CDR1 is LNHDA and CDR2 SQIVND (reference sequence). The CDR3 loop reads CAGGSQGLTGNTEAFF. CDR3 sequence (DNA): TGTGCGGGTGGGTCCCAGGGGCTGACGGGGAACACTGAAGCTTTCTTT.

The chain couples TRBV10-2 to TRBJ1-5, with D possibly matching TRBD1 (6 bases). V lost 1 base, J lost 7 bases, and 17 bases lay in between. Germline V lookup: CDR1 WSHSY, CDR2 SAAADI. This CDR3 has 16 amino acids. CDR3 DNA sequence: TGCGCCAGCAGTGAGTTCCAGGGACACTCTGAGCAGCCCCAGCATTTT. It encodes CASSEFQGHSEQPQHF.

This chain connects TRBV9 to TRBJ1-2; 9 bases align to TRBD1. Germline V gene sequence: CDR1 SGDLS, CDR2 YYNGEE. V shed 3 bases, J shed 4 bases, and the junction held 7 bases outside the gene matches. This CDR3 comprises 15 residues. CDR3 amino acids: CASSAGQGRSYGYTF. CDR3 sequence (DNA): TGTGCCAGCAGCGCCGGACAGGGGAGGAGCTATGGCTACACCTTC. Full variable domain (outside the CDR3, taken from reference TRBV9 and TRBJ1-2): DSGVTQTPKHLITATGQRVTLRCSPRSGDLSVYWYQQSLDQGLQFLIQYYNGEERAKGNILERFSAQQFPDLHSELNLSSLELGDSALYFCASSAGQGRSYGYTFGSGTRLTVV.

The rearrangement joins TRBV5-5 to TRBJ1-5; tentative D call: TRBD1 (5 bases). The ends were cut back, 4 bases at V and 3 bases at J, with 14 bases in the middle. CDR1 and CDR2 from the germline V gene are SGHKS and YYEKEE (reference sequence). The CDR3 extends over 15 amino acids. DNA of the CDR3: TGTGCCAGCAGCAATTGGGGGAATACCAATCAGCCCCAGCATTTT. Translating it yields CASSNWGNTNQPQHF.

CDR3 protein: CASSQSSGGARETQYF. The DNA for the CDR3 is TGCGCCAGCAGCCAGAGTAGCGGGGGGGCCAGAGAGACCCAGTACTTC. The chain uses TRBV4-1 and TRBJ2-5, with 11 bases identical to TRBD2. Germline loops: CDR1 MGHRA, CDR2 YSYEKL. This CDR3 is built from 16 residues. With 3 bases clipped from V and 4 bases from J, the junction kept 7 bases outside the gene matches.

CDR3 residues: CASSIFFGQGSNQPQHF. CDR3 nucleotide sequence: TGTGCCAGTAGTATATTTTTTGGACAGGGTAGCAATCAGCCCCAGCATTTT. J is TRBJ1-5 and V is TRBV19; 8 positions agree with TRBD1. Germline CDR1 and CDR2: LNHDA and SQIVND (reference sequence). This CDR3 region has 17 residues. With 2 bases clipped from V and 0 bases from J, the junction kept 6 bases outside the gene matches.

This clone was detected only a few times. V gene TRBV5-1 combines with J gene TRBJ1-5, with 7 bases lining up with TRBD1. The germline V gene encodes CDR1 SGHRS and CDR2 YFSETQ. The CDR3 runs 14 residues. After removal of 3 bases from V and 2 bases from J, the junction contained 2 bases not matched to a gene. The CDR3 sequence: CASSYGTGNQPQHF. Here the CDR3 DNA reads TGCGCCAGCAGCTACGGGACAGGCAATCAGCCCCAGCATTTT.

The chain carries TRBV4-2 and TRBJ2-3; a weak D match, TRBD2 (5 bases). The length of the CDR3 is 17 residues. V shed 0 bases and J shed 4 bases, with 17 bases lying between them. Germline V lookup: CDR1 LGHNA, CDR2 YNFKEQ. CDR3 sequence (DNA): TGTGCCAGCAGCCAAGATAGGACTCGAGGCTCTGCAGATACGCAGTATTTT. This sequence encodes CASSQDRTRGSADTQYF.

The gene calls are TRBV18 and TRBJ1-5; TRBD1 agrees at 7 bases. The junction had 3 bases not matched to a gene; V was cut back by 4 bases and J by 6 bases. This CDR3 is built from 13 residues. The germline V gene encodes CDR1 KGHSH and CDR2 LQKENI. The CDR3 sequence is CASSLQGSQPQHF. CDR3 nucleotides: TGTGCCAGCTCACTACAGGGGAGTCAGCCCCAGCATTTT. Complete variable domain (other parts from reference TRBV18 and TRBJ1-5): NAGVMQNPRHLVRRRGQEARLRCSPMKGHSHVYWYRQLPEEGLKFMVYLQKENIIDESGMPKERFSAEFPKEGPSILRIQQVVRGDSAAYFCASSLQGSQPQHFGDGTRLSIL.

This chain uses TRBV5-4 with TRBJ2-1; perhaps TRBD2 as D (6 bases). The V and J ends lost 1 base and 0 bases respectively, with 17 bases between them. This CDR3 is 18 amino acids long. Looked up from germline, CDR1 is SGHNT and CDR2 is YYREEE (reference sequence). DNA of the CDR3: TGTGCCAGCAGCTTGTTGTGGGGGAGCGGGTCCTCCTACAATGAGCAGTTCTTC. Translation gives CASSLLWGSGSSYNEQFF.

The V call is TRBV7-2, the J call TRBJ1-1; D is unresolved. The CDR3 is made up of 12 amino acids. V was clipped by 1 base and J by 7 bases, with 7 bases between them. Germline V lookup: CDR1 SGHTA, CDR2 FQGNSA. CDR3 nucleotide sequence: TGTGCCAGCAGCTTAGTTGTAGGTGAAGCTTTCTTT. Protein sequence: CASSLVVGEAFF.

This sequence joins TRBV5-1 and TRBJ2-1; TRBD1 might be the D (7 bases). Germline lookup yields CDR1 SGHRS and CDR2 YFSETQ. Trimming left V 7 bases short and J 4 bases short, with 12 bases between. The CDR3 is 13 amino acids. The CDR3, as DNA: TGCGCCAGCCGCGGGACAGAATACAATGAGCAGTTCTTC. This gives the protein CASRGTEYNEQFF.

The chain carries TRBV6-1 and TRBJ1-3, with D tentatively TRBD1 (6 bases). The length of the CDR3 is 15 residues. Germline V CDR1 and CDR2: MNHNS, SASEGT. Trimming took 4 bases from V and 0 from J, leaving 10 bases between them. CDR3 residues: CASSGWGASGNTIYF. The CDR3 DNA sequence: TGTGCCAGCAGTGGATGGGGGGCCTCTGGAAACACCATATATTTT.

The chain couples TRBV6-1 to TRBJ1-1, with unresolved D. The V end was cut by 4 bases, the J end by 1 base, with 7 bases between. Germline CDR1 MNHNS, CDR2 SASEGT. The length of the CDR3 is 13 residues. DNA for the CDR3: TGTGCCAGCAGTGGGGAGGGGAACACTGAAGCTTTCTTT. Protein: CASSGEGNTEAFF.

This chain uses TRBV6-1 with TRBJ1-1; D is uncertain. The germline V and J ends were trimmed by 5 bases and 5 bases, with 15 bases remaining between them. The CDR3 has 14 residues. In germline, CDR1 is MNHNS, CDR2 SASEGT. CDR3: CASSKHPGVTEAFF. The CDR3 DNA sequence: TGTGCCAGCAGTAAGCACCCCGGGGTGACTGAAGCTTTCTTT.

The V and J genes are TRBV7-3 and TRBJ1-1, with D possibly matching TRBD1 (5 bases). Trimming took 3 bases from V and 3 from J, leaving 8 bases between them. The CDR3 loop spans 13 amino acids. The germline gives CDR1 SGHTA, CDR2 FQGTGA. The CDR3 region has the DNA TGTGCCAGCAGCTTTGTCAGGGACACTGAAGCTTTCTTT. Its protein product is CASSFVRDTEAFF.

This chain uses TRBV7-9 with TRBJ2-1, with D maybe TRBD2 (7 bases). Germline V CDR1 and CDR2: SEHNR, FQNEAQ (reference sequence). V lost 2 bases to trimming and J lost 3 bases, with 14 bases between them. This CDR3 spans 16 amino acids. The CDR3 DNA is TGTGCCAGCAGCTTACTACGGGGGGCCTTCTACAATGAGCAGTTCTTC. Translation: CASSLLRGAFYNEQFF.

This clone was observed once. CDR3 region: CASSQEGIAGVDTEAFF. Written as DNA, the CDR3 is TGTGCCAGCAGCCAAGAAGGGATCGCAGGGGTCGACACTGAAGCTTTCTTT. The chain recombines TRBV4-2 with TRBJ1-1, with D possibly TRBD1 on 6 matching bases. The ends were cut back, 0 bases at V and 3 bases at J, with 17 bases in the middle. The CDR3 has 17 residues. The germline CDR1 and CDR2 sequences are LGHNA and YNFKEQ.

The chain combines TRBV4-2 with TRBJ1-3; no reliable D call. Per the germline V gene, CDR1 is LGHNA and CDR2 is YNFKEQ. V was shortened by 0 bases and J by 8 bases, with 17 bases between the two germline ends. The CDR3 is 16 amino acids. CDR3 in amino acids: CASSQDAARTHYTIYF. The CDR3 nucleotides are TGTGCCAGCAGCCAAGATGCCGCGAGGACCCACTACACCATATATTTT.

The CDR3 protein is CAWSVQGASGNTIYF. The CDR3 bases are TGTGCCTGGAGTGTCCAGGGGGCCTCTGGAAACACCATATATTTT. V is TRBV30 and J is TRBJ1-3, with 8 bases lining up with TRBD1. The V gene end was trimmed by 0 bases and the J gene end by 0 bases; junction bases not matched to a gene: 1. The CDR3 extends over 15 amino acids. Germline loops: CDR1 GTSNPN, CDR2 SVGIG (reference sequence). The complete variable domain, with remaining parts taken from reference TRBV30 and TRBJ1-3, reads SQTIHQWPATLVQPVGSPLSLECTVEGTSNPNLYWYRQAAGRGLQLLFYSVGIGQISSEVPQNLSASRPQDRQFILSSKKLLLSDSGFYLCAWSVQGASGNTIYFGEGSWLTVV.

This clone was detected only a few times. J is TRBJ1-5 and V is TRBV19, with 10 bases lining up with TRBD1. This CDR3 is built from 13 residues. Looked up from germline, CDR1 is LNHDA and CDR2 is SQIVND (reference sequence). With 5 bases clipped from V and 15 bases from J, the junction kept 10 bases outside the gene matches. The CDR3 spells CASSRTGGQPAHF. The CDR3 region has the DNA TGTGCCAGTAGTCGGACAGGGGGGCAGCCCGCGCATTTT.